The subject of this entry is one T cell receptor (beta chain). The antigen remains unidentified. These data are taken from a study of T-cell memory formation after mild COVID-19. For the study at large: Largely, the TCR clusters proved donor specific. Study-level points and caveats: Mainly CM and EM harbored the contracting CD4+ clones; mainly EMRA harbored the CD8+ ones. Clones shrinking between day 15 and 85 showed a balanced CD4/CD8 split, and those that grew later tilted toward CD4+.

TCRdb reprocessed the 5' RACE reads via MiXCR and lists one record per CDR3 protein. The sample holds hundreds of thousands of distinct CDR3 sequences, approximately 21% seen once. Sequencing used PBMCs or a T cell subset sorted from them (not recorded which). The TCR sequence derives from an adult woman who had mild COVID-19 (a few samples of this study predate the infection). Cell type and time point are not known.

The CDR3 region is CASSGLAGVLWTGELFF. The CDR3, as DNA: TGTGCCAGCAGCGGACTAGCGGGAGTATTATGGACCGGGGAGCTGTTTTTT. The chain couples TRBV5-5 to TRBJ2-2; 13 bases are a match to TRBD2. CDR3 length equals 17 residues. Germline-derived CDR1 and CDR2 are SGHKS and YYEKEE (reference sequence). V gave up 4 bases and J gave up 5 bases; unmatched junction bases: 8.